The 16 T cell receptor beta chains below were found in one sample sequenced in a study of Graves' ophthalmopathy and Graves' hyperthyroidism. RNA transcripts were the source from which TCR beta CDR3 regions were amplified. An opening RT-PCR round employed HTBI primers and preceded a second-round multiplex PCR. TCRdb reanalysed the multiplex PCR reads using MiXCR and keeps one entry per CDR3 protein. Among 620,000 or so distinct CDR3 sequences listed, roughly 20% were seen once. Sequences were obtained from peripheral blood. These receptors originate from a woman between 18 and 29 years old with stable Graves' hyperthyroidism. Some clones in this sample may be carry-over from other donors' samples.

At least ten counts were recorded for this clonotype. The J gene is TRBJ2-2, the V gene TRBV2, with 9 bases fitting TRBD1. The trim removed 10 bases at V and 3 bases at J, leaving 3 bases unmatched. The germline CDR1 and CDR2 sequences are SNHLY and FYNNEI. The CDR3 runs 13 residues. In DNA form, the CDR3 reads TGTGCCACGGGACAGGGCTACACCGGGGAGCTGTTTTTT. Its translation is CATGQGYTGELFF.

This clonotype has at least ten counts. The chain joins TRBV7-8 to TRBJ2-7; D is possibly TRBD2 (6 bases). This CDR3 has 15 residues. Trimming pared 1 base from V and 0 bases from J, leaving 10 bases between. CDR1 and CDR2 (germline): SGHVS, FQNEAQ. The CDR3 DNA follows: TGTGCCAGCAGCTTAGAGAGGGGACTCTCCTACGAGCAGTACTTC. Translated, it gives CASSLERGLSYEQYF.

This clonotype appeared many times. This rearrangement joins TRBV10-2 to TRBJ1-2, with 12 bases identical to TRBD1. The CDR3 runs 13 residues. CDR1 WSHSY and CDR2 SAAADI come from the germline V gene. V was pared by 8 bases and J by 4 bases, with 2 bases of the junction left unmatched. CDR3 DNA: TGCGCCAGCGGGGACAGGGGGCTCTATGGCTACACCTTC. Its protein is CASGDRGLYGYTF.

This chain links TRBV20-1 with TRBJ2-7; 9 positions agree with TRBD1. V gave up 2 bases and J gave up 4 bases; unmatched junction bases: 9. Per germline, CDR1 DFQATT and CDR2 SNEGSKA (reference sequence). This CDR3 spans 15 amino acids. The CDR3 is CSARKGTGTLYEQYF. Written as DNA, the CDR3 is TGCAGTGCTAGAAAAGGGACAGGGACATTATACGAGCAGTACTTC.

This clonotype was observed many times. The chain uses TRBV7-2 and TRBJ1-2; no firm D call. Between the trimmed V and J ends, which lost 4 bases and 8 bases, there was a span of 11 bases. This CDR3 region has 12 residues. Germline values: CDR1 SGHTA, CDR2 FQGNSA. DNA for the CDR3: TGTGCCAGCAGCTCACCCGGACTAGGCTACACCTTC. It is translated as CASSSPGLGYTF.

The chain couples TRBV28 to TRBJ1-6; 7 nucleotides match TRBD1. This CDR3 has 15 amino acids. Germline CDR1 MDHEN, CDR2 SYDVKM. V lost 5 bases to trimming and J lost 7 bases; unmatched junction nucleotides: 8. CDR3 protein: CASSIRQGWNSPLHF. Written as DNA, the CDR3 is TGTGCCAGCAGTATAAGACAGGGATGGAATTCACCCCTCCACTTT.

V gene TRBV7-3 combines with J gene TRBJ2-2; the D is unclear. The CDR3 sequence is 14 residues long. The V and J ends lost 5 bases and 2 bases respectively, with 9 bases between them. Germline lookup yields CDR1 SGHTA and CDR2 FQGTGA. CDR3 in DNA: TGTGCCAGCAGCGCCGACTTTAACACCGGGGAGCTGTTTTTT. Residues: CASSADFNTGELFF.

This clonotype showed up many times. The CDR3 here is CASSYSATEAYEQYF. Written as DNA, the CDR3 is TGTGCCAGCAGTTACTCGGCAACTGAGGCCTACGAGCAGTACTTC. The V gene is TRBV6-5, the J gene TRBJ2-7; D is undetermined. Germline CDR1 and CDR2: MNHEY and SVGAGI. The CDR3 is 15 amino acids. The V end lost 0 bases, the J end lost 2 bases, and 11 bases lay between the germline ends.

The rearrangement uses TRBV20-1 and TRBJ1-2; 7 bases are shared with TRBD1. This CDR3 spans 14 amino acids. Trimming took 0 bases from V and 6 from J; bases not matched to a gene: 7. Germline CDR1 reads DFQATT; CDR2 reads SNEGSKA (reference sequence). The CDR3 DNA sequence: TGCAGTGCTAGAGATCTAGGGGGCAGGGATGGCTACACCTTC. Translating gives CSARDLGGRDGYTF.

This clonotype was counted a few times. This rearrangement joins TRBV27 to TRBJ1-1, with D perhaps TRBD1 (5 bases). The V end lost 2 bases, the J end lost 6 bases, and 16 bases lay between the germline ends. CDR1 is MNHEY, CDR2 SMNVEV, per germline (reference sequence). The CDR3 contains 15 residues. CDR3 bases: TGTGCCAGCAGTTTAGAGCCCCAGGGCAACTCTGAAGCTTTCTTT. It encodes CASSLEPQGNSEAFF.

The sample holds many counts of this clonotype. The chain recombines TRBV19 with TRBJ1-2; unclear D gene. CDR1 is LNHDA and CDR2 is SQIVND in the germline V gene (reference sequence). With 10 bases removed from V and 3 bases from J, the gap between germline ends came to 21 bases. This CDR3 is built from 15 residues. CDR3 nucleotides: TGTGCCATTGTTATTCCCCCCGCAGTTGACTATGGCTACACCTTC. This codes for CAIVIPPAVDYGYTF.

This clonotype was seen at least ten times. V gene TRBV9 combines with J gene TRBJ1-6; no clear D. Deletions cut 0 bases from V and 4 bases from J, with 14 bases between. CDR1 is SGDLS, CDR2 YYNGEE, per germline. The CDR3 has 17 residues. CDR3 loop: CASSVGAGLGYNSPLHF. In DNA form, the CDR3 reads TGTGCCAGCAGCGTAGGGGCTGGATTAGGATATAATTCACCCCTCCACTTT.

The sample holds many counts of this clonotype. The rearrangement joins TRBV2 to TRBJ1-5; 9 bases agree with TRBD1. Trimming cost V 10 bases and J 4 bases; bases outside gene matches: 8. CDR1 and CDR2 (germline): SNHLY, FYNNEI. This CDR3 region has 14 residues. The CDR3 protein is CAIADRGLNQPQHF. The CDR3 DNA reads TGTGCCATCGCGGACAGGGGTTTAAATCAGCCCCAGCATTTT.

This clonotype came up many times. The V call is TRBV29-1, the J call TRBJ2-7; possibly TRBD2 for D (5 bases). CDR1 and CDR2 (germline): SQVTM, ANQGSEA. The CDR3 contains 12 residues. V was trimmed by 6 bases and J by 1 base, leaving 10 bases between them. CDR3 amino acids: CSVRTLSYEQYF. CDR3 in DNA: TGCAGCGTCCGGACTCTTTCCTACGAGCAGTACTTC.

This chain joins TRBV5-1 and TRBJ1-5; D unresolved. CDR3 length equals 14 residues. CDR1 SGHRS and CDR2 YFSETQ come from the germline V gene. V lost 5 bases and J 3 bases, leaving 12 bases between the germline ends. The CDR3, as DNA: TGCGCCAGCAGTATGGACGGTCCCAATCAGCCCCAGCATTTT. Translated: CASSMDGPNQPQHF.

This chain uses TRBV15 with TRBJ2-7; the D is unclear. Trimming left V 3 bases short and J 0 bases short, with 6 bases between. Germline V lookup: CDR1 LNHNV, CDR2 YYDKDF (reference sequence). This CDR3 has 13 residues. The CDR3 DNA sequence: TGTGCCACCAGCAGGTTAAGCTCCTACGAGCAGTACTTC. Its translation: CATSRLSSYEQYF.